This T cell receptor beta chain emerged from a study of low-dose radiotherapy and immunotherapy resistance in tumors. Study-wide background: Dosing for Cohort 2 consisted of 1 Gy per fraction every two weeks, reaching a total of 13 Gy over 26 weeks. On an every-two-weeks schedule, patients received intravenous nivolumab 240 mg, along with ipilimumab 1 mg/kg every six weeks.

This CDR3 is built from 15 residues. Germline CDR1 and CDR2: SQVTM and ANQGSEA. The trim removed 0 bases at V and 4 bases at J, leaving 6 bases unmatched. Alpha and beta chains were covered, as first-strand cDNA relied on TRAV- and TRBV-specific primers. For amplifying TCRs, the PCR ran for about 20 cycles with Phusion, which was used together with a constant-region primer and the adapter on the V primers. TCRdb re-called the reads through MiXCR, storing one row per CDR3 protein. Of about 18,000 distinct CDR3 sequences in the sample, 70% were seen once. V and J are TRBV29-1 and TRBJ1-2; 9 bases are a match to TRBD1. The receptor's source is a human donor with advanced metastatic prostate, ovarian, gallbladder or colorectal cancer (not recorded which). This table probably holds off-target reads from a library built for another chain. The CDR3 nucleotides read TGCAGCGTTGAAGATCGGACAGGGGTGGCCTATGGCTACACCTTC. Amino acid sequence: CSVEDRTGVAYGYTF.